The rows below give T cell receptor beta chains drawn from one sample of a study of blood T cell repertoires in COVID-19. Method: immunoSEQ multiplex PCR; TCRdb's copy keeps in-frame clones and lacks some. The sample has 150,000 to 200,000 clones; approximately 91% are singletons. Specimen: PBMCs or T cells enriched from blood (not recorded which). The receptors here all came from a woman under 30 who had recovered from COVID-19. The CDR3 runs from the conserved cysteine through the conserved F or W. Fields, in order: V gene, J gene, clone size, D gene, CDR3 DNA, CDR3 protein. The D gene is left open where the match is weak. Size is omitted from some rows. Given values are once, few, many or a class for expanded clones.

v_gene: TRBV18; j_gene: TRBJ2-7; abundance: NA; d_gene: NA; CDR3nt: TGTGCCAGCTCACCCGCAGGGGCGAGGGACGAGCAGTACTTC; CDR3aa: CASSPAGARDEQYF
v_gene: TRBV29-1; j_gene: TRBJ1-5; abundance: NA; d_gene: TRBD1; CDR3nt: TGCAGCGTTGTAGAGACAGGGGTCAATCAGCCCCAGCATTTT; CDR3aa: CSVVETGVNQPQHF
v_gene: TRBV7-6; j_gene: TRBJ1-3; abundance: NA; d_gene: NA; CDR3nt: TGTGCCAGCAGCTTATCGACCGCGGCGTTCTCTGGAAACACCATATATTTT; CDR3aa: CASSLSTAAFSGNTIYF
v_gene: TRBV5-1; j_gene: TRBJ2-2; abundance: NA; d_gene: NA; CDR3nt: TGCGCCAGCAGCACTGGACAGGAGGGGCGCGGGGAGCTGTTTTTT; CDR3aa: CASSTGQEGRGELFF
v_gene: TRBV12-5; j_gene: TRBJ2-1; abundance: few; d_gene: TRBD2; CDR3nt: TGTGCTAGTGGTTTGGCGGGACTAGCTCAGTTCTTC; CDR3aa: CASGLAGLAQFF
v_gene: TRBV10-3; j_gene: TRBJ2-2; abundance: NA; d_gene: NA; CDR3nt: TGTGCCATCAGGGGGACAAGGGACCACGGGGAGCTGTTTTTT; CDR3aa: CAIRGTRDHGELFF
v_gene: TRBV3-1/TRBV3-2; j_gene: TRBJ1-2; abundance: NA; d_gene: TRBD1; CDR3nt: TGTGCCAGCAGCAATTACGACAGGGGGCCAATGTTGAATGGCTACACCTTC; CDR3aa: CASSNYDRGPMLNGYTF
v_gene: TRBV18; j_gene: TRBJ1-1; abundance: once; d_gene: TRBD1; CDR3nt: TGTGCCAGCTCACAAGAACAGGGGTTGTTCGCTTTCTTT; CDR3aa: CASSQEQGLFAFF
v_gene: TRBV27; j_gene: TRBJ2-3; abundance: NA; d_gene: TRBD1; CDR3nt: TGTGCCAGCAGCTCAGGACAGGCCTCAGATACGCAGTATTTT; CDR3aa: CASSSGQASDTQYF
v_gene: TRBV3-1/TRBV3-2; j_gene: TRBJ2-7; abundance: once; d_gene: NA; CDR3nt: TGTGCCAGCAGCGCGTACAGCTACGAGCAGTACTTC; CDR3aa: CASSAYSYEQYF
v_gene: TRBV4-1; j_gene: TRBJ1-2; abundance: NA; d_gene: TRBD1; CDR3nt: TGCGCCAGCAGCCAAACCCCCGGGACAGCAAACTATGGCTACACCTTC; CDR3aa: CASSQTPGTANYGYTF